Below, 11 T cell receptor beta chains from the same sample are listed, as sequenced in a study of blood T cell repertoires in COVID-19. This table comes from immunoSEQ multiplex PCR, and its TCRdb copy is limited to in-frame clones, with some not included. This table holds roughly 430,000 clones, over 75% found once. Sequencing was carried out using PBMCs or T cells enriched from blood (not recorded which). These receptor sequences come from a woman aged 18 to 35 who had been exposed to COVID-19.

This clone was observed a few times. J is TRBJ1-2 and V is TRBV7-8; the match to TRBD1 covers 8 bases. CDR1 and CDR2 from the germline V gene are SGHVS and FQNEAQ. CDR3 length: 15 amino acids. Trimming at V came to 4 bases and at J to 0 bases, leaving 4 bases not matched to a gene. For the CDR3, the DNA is TGTGCCAGCAGCTCTCAGGGGGCGGCTAACTATGGCTACACCTTC. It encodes CASSSQGAANYGYTF.

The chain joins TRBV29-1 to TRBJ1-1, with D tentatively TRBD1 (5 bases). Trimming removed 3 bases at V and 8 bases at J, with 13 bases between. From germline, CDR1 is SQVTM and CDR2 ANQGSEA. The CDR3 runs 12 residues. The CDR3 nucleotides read TGCAGCGTTGAGGCGGGGGGGTCAGAAGCTTTCTTT. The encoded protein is CSVEAGGSEAFF. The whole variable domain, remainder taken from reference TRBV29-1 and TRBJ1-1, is SAVISQKPSRDICQRGTSLTIQCQVDSQVTMMFWYRQQPGQSLTLIATANQGSEATYESGFVIDKFPISRPNLTFSTLTVSNMSPEDSSIYLCSVEAGGSEAFFGQGTRLTVV.

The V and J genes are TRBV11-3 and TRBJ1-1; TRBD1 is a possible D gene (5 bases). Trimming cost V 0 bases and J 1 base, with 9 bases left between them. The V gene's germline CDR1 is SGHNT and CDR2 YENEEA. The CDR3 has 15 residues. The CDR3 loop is CASSLDAGENTEAFF. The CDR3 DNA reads TGTGCCAGCAGCTTAGACGCGGGGGAGAACACTGAAGCTTTCTTT.

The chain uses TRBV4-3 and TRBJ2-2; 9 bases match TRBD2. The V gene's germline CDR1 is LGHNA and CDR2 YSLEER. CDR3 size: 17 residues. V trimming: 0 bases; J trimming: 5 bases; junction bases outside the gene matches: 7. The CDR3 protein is CASSQEVGAGGTGELFF. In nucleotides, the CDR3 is TGCGCCAGCAGCCAAGAAGTGGGCGCGGGAGGGACCGGGGAGCTGTTTTTT.

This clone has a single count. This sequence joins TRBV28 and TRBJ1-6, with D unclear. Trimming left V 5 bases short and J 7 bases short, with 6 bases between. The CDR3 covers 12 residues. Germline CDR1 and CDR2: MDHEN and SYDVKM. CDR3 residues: CASSRGNSPLHF. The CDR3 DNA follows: TGTGCCAGCAGTCGAGGAAATTCACCCCTCCACTTT.

CDR3 amino acids: CASTWTTSSYEQYF. CDR3 sequence (DNA): TGTGCCAGCACCTGGACAACGAGCTCCTACGAGCAGTACTTC. This sequence joins TRBV2 and TRBJ2-7; tentative D call: TRBD1 (5 bases). The CDR3 runs 14 residues. V lost 7 bases and J lost 0, with 13 bases in between. Germline CDR1 and CDR2: SNHLY and FYNNEI.

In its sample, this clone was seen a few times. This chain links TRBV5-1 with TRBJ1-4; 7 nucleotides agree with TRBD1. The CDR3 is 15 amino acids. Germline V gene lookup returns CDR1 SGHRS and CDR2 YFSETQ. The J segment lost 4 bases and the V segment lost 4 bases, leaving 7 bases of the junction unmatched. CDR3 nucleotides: TGCGCCAGCAGCCTCCTGACAGGGCTTAATGAAAAACTGTTTTTT. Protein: CASSLLTGLNEKLFF.

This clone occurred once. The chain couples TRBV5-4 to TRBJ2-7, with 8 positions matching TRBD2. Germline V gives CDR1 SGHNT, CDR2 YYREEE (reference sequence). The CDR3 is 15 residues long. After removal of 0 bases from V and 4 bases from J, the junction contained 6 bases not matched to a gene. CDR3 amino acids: CASSLERGGRYEQYF. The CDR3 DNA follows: TGTGCCAGCAGCTTGGAACGGGGGGGCCGGTACGAGCAGTACTTC.

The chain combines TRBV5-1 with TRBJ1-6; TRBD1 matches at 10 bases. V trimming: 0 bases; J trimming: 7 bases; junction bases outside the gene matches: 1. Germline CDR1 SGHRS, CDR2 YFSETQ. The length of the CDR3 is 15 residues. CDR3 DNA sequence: TGCGCCAGCAGCTTGGGGGGACAGGGGAATTCACCCCTCCACTTT. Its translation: CASSLGGQGNSPLHF.

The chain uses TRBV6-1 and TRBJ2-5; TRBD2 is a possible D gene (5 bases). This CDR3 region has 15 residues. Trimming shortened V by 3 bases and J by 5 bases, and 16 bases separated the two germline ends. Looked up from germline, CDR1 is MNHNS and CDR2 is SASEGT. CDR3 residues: CASSERSGLSETQYF. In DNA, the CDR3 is TGTGCCAGCAGTGAGAGGTCGGGGTTGTCGGAGACCCAGTACTTC.

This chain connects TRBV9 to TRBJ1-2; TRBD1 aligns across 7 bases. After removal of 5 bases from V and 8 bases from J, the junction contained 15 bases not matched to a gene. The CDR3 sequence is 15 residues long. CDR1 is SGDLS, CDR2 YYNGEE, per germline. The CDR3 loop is CASSKIDREGPGYTF. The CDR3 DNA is TGTGCCAGCAGTAAAATCGACAGGGAAGGGCCCGGCTACACCTTC.